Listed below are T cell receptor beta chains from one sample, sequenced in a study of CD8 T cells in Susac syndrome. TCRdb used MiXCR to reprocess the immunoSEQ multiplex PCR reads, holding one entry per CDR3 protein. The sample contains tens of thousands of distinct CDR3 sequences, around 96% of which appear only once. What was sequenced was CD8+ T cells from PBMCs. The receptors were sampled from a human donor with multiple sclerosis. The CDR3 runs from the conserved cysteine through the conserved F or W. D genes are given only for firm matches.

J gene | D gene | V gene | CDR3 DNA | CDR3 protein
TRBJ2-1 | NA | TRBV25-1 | TGTGCCAGCAGTGAAAATTACAGGAGCTCCTACAATGAGCAGTTCTTC | CASSENYRSSYNEQFF
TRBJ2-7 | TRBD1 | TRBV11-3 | TGTGCCAGCAGCTTAGGGACAGGGTCCGACGAGCAGTACTTC | CASSLGTGSDEQYF
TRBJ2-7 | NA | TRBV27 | TGTGCCAGCAGTTTGTATAGGACCCCGTACGAGCAGTACTTC | CASSLYRTPYEQYF
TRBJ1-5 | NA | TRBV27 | TGTGCCAGCAATTCTGGTGGGACTCAGCCCCAGCATTTT | CASNSGGTQPQHF
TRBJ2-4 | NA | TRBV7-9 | TGTGCCAGCAGCTTAGCACACGGCGGCAAAAACGTTCAGTACTTC | CASSLAHGGKNVQYF
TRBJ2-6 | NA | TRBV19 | TGTGCCACCCGCCCTACGGAACCGTCTATTGGGGCCAACGTCCTGACTTTC | CATRPTEPSIGANVLTF
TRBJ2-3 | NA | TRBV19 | TGTGCCAGTAGTATAGGAGGCGAACTGCGCACAGATACGCAGTATTTT | CASSIGGELRTDTQYF
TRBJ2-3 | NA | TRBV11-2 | TGTGCCAGCAGCTTAGAGCCAGGGGCCTTCACAGATACGCAGTATTTT | CASSLEPGAFTDTQYF
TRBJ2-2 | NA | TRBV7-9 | TGTGCCAGCAGCGGCGGCGGGTCCGCCGGGGAGCTGTTTTTT | CASSGGGSAGELFF
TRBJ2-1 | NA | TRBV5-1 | TGCGCCACCGGACAGGGAGGGTACAATGAGCAGTTCTTC | CATGQGGYNEQFF